This T cell receptor beta chain was recorded in a study of blood T cell repertoires in COVID-19. This clone was seen once. Method: immunoSEQ multiplex PCR; TCRdb's copy keeps in-frame clones and lacks some. The repertoire consists of some 16,000 clones, with more than 85% occurring once and the leading ten covering around 12%. The receptor's source is a human donor in a cohort sampled during active COVID-19. Sequenced input: peripheral blood.

The CDR3 bases are TGTGCCAGCAGTGAAGGGAGGGCCCCTAATTCACCCCTCCACTTT. It translates to CASSEGRAPNSPLHF. J is TRBJ1-6 and V is TRBV2; D call uncertain. Trimming took 1 base from V and 6 from J, leaving 10 bases between them. The CDR3 is 15 amino acids. Per the germline V gene, CDR1 is SNHLY and CDR2 is FYNNEI.